This T cell receptor beta chain was obtained from a study of T cells after yellow fever vaccination (dated by TCRdb to about 2019). For the wider study: The SMART-Seq v4 Ultra Low Input RNA kit was used to prepare libraries from fractions with low cell numbers. Two healthy male donors made up the cohort, one aged 18 to 29 years and the other aged 30 to 40 years. To follow T-cell clones before and after primary and booster YFV17D yellow fever vaccination, bulk TCR alpha and beta repertoires were sequenced over time. Blood was collected at multiple timepoints before and after primary and secondary immunization, and bulk PBMC replicates and cell subsets were isolated. What the work shows at the level of the full study, not this receptor alone: After the booster, most of the clones that had expanded following primary vaccination were detected again (about 95% of CD4 and around nine tenths of CD8), which suggests that memory was broadly maintained. Only two donors were included in the study, so the extent to which the findings can be generalized is limited. Computational filtering was needed because FACS-sorted repertoires could contain abundant contaminating clonotypes from the bulk population. A small fraction of clonotypes appeared in both the CD4 and CD8 compartments, likely as a result of convergent recombination. Compared with the primary T-cell response, the secondary T-cell response was faster but weaker, reaching its peak on day 5 rather than on day 15.

The sample holds many counts of this clonotype. No quality values exist for individual bases; no much larger clone is one base distant. The treatment or condition label of this sample denotes: live attenuated yellow fever vaccine strain. PBMCs were isolated from peripheral blood using a standard Ficoll-Paque protocol. Epitope-specific CD8 T cells were sorted with a dextramer loaded with the yellow fever NS4B epitope peptide, together with anti-CD3 and anti-CD8 staining. TriZol was used to extract RNA from bulk PBMCs, CD4 and CD8 fractions, and dextramer-positive and dextramer-negative fractions. The CDR3 has 17 amino acids, counting the end cysteine and phenylalanine. The entry retains the CDR3 DNA only, 51 bases that are in frame from base 1. A distance of 17 bases separates the germline ends of V and J, which lose 3 bases and 1 base respectively. Taken from the germline V gene, the CDR1 and CDR2 loops are MNHEY and SVGAGI.

TCR cDNA was made using 5'RACE template switching, a step that added a universal primer site and unique molecular identifiers. cDNA synthesis was primed from both the TCR alpha and TCR beta constant segments. Library amplification used two PCR steps, and the second PCR step added sample barcodes and sequencing adapters. Sequencing of the libraries was done on either Illumina HiSeq 2500 (2x100 bp) or NovaSeq (2x150 bp). In the authors' own workflow: Demultiplexing of reads and collapsing into UMI consensus sequences were performed with MIGEC, and V(D)J alignment was carried out with MiXCR. Clonotypes responding to the vaccine were identified with edgeR on replicate PBMC samples, with the criteria of FDR below 0.01 and a log2 fold change above 5 up to day 15. CD4 or CD8 identity was assigned to each bulk clonotype according to whether the clonotype was present at higher abundance in the sequenced CD4 repertoire or the sequenced CD8 repertoire. NS4B-specific clonotypes were defined as those at least 10-fold enriched in dextramer-positive over dextramer-negative fractions; CD4-biased clonotypes were excluded. The public reads were reprocessed in TCRdb via fastp at Q25 and MiXCR, keeping in-frame beta chains. One record per CDR3 amino acid sequence lists the most common genes and DNA. It is TCRdb's table, rather than the study itself, that gives the V and J calls and clone size. This sample has 80,000 to 100,000 distinct CDR3 sequences in its table, and 8% to 10% of those were observed once. The ten biggest clones cover roughly 15% of the sample.

The sample here was CD8+ T cells not binding an NS4B(214-222) dextramer, sorted from PBMCs, taken less than 16 days after the first yellow fever vaccination. This specimen's cell subset or site label, interpreted: NS4B epitope dextramer-negative CD8 T cells. In this chain, TRBV6-5 is recombined with TRBJ2-3; the D gene is unclear. This clonotype originated in a man aged 18 to 35 who received the YFV17D yellow fever vaccine. The CDR3 loop reads CASSYSVPHPGTDTQYF. The nucleotides read TGTGCCAGCAGTTATTCAGTCCCGCATCCCGGCACAGATACGCAGTATTTT.